This section outlines one TCR beta chain sequence together with its context. The target antigen is unknown. Researchers ran the assay at a deep level. Ten immunoSEQ deep assay plates were used to sequence unsorted PBMC DNA. Clones were sequenced by immunoSEQ multiplex PCR, and TCRdb holds only the in-frame ones, with some missing. The sample comprises fewer than 550,000 clones, approximately 79% of which are singletons, and around 12% rests with the top ten. The data belong to a study of shared clonotypes between healthy human individuals. Overall study: Serving as donors were a couple of women and three men, whose ages spanned 18 to 49. Study-level results: Sampling involved blood alone; tissue repertoires likely differ.

The sample consisted of PBMCs. The TCR sequence derives from a woman between 40 and 50 years old in good health. Some clones in this sample may be carry-over from other donors' samples.

The CDR3 DNA sequence: TGTGCCAGCAGTGTGGGACACACCGGCACAGATACGCAGTATTTT. It specifies CASSVGHTGTDTQYF. The chain uses TRBV6-4 and TRBJ2-3; the D gene is possibly TRBD1 (6 bases). Per germline, CDR1 MRHNA and CDR2 SNTAGT. Trimming removed 4 bases at V and 1 base at J, with 12 bases between. The CDR3 length is 15 residues.